This entry is about one T cell receptor beta chain. Its target is not known. The data are from a study of T cell responses to AZD1222 COVID-19 vaccine. Overall study results and limits: Spike-specific TCR breadth and depth went up after people got two AZD1222 doses. The donor group comprised mostly white British people and more females; the analysis possibly underestimated clonal diversity.

Measured with immunoSEQ multiplex PCR; TCRdb has only the in-frame clones, and not every one. The profile shows roughly 100,000 clones, about 90% of them singletons. Sequencing used peripheral blood, obtained on day 0 of AZD1222 vaccination. The receptor comes from an adult in good health.

The CDR3 protein is CASSLELNEKLFF. CDR3 DNA: TGTGCCAGCAGCTTGGAACTAAATGAAAAACTGTTTTTT. V usage is TRBV5-4 and J usage is TRBJ1-4; D uncertain. The CDR3 spans 13 residues. V lost 0 bases, J lost 5 bases, and 5 bases lay in between. Germline values: CDR1 SGHNT, CDR2 YYREEE (reference sequence). The whole variable domain, remainder taken from reference TRBV5-4 and TRBJ1-4, is ETGVTQSPTHLIKTRGQQVTLRCSSQSGHNTVSWYQQALGQGPQFIFQYYREEENGRGNFPPRFSGLQFPNYSSELNVNALELDDSALYLCASSLELNEKLFFGSGTQLSVL.